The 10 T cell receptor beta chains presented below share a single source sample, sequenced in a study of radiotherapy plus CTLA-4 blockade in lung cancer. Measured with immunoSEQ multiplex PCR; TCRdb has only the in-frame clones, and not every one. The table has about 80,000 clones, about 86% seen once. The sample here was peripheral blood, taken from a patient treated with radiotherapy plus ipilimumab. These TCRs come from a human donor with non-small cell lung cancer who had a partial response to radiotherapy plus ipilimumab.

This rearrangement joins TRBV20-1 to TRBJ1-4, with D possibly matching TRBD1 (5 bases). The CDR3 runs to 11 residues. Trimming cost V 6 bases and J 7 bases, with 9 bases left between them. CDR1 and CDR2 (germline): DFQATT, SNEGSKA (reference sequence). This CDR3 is CSALDSEKLFF. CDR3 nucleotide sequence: TGCAGTGCCCTCGACAGTGAAAAACTGTTTTTT.

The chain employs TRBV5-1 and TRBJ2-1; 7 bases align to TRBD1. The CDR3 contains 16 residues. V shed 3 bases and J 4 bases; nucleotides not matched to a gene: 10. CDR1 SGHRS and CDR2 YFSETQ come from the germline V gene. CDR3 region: CASSSRGRGIYNEQFF. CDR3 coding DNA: TGCGCCAGCAGCTCGAGAGGCAGGGGGATATACAATGAGCAGTTCTTC.

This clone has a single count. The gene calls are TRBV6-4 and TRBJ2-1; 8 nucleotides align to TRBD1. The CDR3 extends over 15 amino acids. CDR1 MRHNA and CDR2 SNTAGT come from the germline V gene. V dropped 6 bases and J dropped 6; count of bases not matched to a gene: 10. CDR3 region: CASSPDRVGGNEQFF. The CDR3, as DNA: TGTGCCAGCAGCCCGGACAGGGTAGGGGGCAATGAGCAGTTCTTC.

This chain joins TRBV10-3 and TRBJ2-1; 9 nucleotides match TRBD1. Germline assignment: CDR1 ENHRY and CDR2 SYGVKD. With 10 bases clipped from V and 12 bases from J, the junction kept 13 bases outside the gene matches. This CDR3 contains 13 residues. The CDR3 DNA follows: TGTGCCACCCACAGGGGGCAAGGGGGGGGGCAGTTCTTC. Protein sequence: CATHRGQGGGQFF.

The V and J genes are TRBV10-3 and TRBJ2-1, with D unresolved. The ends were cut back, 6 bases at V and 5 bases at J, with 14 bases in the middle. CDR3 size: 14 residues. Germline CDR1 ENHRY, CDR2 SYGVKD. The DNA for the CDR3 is TGTGCCATCAGCGGGTCCCTAGAGAACAATGAGCAGTTCTTC. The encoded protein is CAISGSLENNEQFF.

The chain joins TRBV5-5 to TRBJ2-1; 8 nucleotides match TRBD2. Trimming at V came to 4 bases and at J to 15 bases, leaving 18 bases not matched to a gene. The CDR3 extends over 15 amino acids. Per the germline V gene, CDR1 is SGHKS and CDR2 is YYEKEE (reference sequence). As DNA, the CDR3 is TGTGCCAGCAGCCCCGGGAGTCTAGCGGGCCACCCCGGGTTCTTC. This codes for CASSPGSLAGHPGFF. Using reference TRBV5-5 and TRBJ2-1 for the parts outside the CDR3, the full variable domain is DAGVTQSPTHLIKTRGQQVTLRCSPISGHKSVSWYQQVLGQGPQFIFQYYEKEERGRGNFPDRFSARQFPNYSSELNVNALLLGDSALYLCASSPGSLAGHPGFFGPGTRLTVL.

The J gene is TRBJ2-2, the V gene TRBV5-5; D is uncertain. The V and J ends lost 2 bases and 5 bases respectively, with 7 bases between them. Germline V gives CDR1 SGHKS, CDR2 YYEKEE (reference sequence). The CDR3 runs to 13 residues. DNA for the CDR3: TGTGCCAGCAGCTTCATCCTAACCGGGGAGCTGTTTTTT. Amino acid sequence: CASSFILTGELFF.

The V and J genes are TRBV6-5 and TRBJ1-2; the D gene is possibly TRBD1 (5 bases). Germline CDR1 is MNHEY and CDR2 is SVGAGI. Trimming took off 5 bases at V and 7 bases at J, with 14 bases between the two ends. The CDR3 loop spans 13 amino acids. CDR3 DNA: TGTGCCAGCAGTGAAGCAGGACAAAGTGGCTACACCTTC. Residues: CASSEAGQSGYTF.

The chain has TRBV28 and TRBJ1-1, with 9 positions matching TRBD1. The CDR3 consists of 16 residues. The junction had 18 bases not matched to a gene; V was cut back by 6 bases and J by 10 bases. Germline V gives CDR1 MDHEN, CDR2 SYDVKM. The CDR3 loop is CASRESPGTGRLAAFF. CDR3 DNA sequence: TGTGCCAGCAGAGAATCCCCCGGGACAGGGAGGCTCGCAGCTTTCTTT.

As DNA, the CDR3 is TGCGCCAGCAGCACAGGACAGGGGCCGAACACTGAAGCTTTCTTT. Its protein product is CASSTGQGPNTEAFF. V is TRBV5-1 and J is TRBJ1-1; 9 bases agree with TRBD1. This CDR3 has 15 residues. After removal of 4 bases from V and 1 base from J, the junction contained 5 bases not matched to a gene. Germline V gene data show CDR1 as SGHRS and CDR2 as YFSETQ.